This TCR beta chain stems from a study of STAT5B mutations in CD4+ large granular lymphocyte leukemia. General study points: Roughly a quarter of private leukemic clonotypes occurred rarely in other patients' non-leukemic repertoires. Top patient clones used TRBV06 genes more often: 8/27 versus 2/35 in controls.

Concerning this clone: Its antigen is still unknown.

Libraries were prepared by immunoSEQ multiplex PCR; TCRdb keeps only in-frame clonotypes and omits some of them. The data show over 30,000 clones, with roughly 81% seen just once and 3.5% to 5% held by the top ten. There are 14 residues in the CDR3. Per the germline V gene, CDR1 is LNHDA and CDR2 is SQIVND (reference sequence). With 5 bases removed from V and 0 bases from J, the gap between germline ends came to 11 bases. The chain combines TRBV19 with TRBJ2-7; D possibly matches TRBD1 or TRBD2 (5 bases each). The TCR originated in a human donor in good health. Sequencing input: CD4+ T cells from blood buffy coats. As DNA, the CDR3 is TGTGCCAGTAGTCCGGGGCCCTACTCCTACGAGCAGTACTTC. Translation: CASSPGPYSYEQYF.